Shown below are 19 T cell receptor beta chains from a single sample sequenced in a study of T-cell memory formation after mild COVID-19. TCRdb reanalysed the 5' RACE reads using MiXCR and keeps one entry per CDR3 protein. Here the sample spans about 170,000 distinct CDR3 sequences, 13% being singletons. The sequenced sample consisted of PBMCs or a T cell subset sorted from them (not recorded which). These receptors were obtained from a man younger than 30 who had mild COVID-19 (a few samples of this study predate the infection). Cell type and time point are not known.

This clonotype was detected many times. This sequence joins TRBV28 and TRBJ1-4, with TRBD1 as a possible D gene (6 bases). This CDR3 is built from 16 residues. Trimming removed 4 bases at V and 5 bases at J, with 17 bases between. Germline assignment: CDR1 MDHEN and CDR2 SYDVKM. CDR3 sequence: CASSSPGMGANEKLFF. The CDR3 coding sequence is TGTGCCAGCAGTTCTCCGGGGATGGGGGCGAATGAAAAACTGTTTTTT.

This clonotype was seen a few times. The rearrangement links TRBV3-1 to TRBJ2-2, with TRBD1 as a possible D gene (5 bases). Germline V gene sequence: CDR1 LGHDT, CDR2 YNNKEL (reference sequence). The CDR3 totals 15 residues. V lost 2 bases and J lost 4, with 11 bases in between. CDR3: CASSQPQGITGELFF. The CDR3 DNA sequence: TGTGCCAGCAGCCAACCCCAGGGTATCACCGGGGAGCTGTTTTTT.

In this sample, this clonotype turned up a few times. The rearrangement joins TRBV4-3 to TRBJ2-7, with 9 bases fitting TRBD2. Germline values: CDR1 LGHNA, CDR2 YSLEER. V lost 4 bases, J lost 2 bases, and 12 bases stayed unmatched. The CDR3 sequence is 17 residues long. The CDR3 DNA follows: TGCGCCAGCAGCCCAATATCGGCTAGCGGGACTCCCTACGAGCAGTACTTC. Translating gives CASSPISASGTPYEQYF.

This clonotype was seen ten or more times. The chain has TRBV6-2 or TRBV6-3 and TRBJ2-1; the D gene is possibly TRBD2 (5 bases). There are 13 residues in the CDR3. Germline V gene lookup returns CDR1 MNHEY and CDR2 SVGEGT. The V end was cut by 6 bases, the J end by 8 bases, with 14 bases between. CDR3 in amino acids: CASSRRAAHEQFF. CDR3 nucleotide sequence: TGTGCCAGCAGCCGGCGAGCGGCCCATGAGCAGTTCTTC.

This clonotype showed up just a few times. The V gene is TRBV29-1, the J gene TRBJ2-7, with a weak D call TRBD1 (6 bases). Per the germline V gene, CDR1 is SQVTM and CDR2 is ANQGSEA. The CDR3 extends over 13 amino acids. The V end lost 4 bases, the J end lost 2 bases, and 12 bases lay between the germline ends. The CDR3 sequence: CSVGGRNPYEQYF. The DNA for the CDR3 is TGCAGCGTTGGGGGGCGAAACCCCTACGAGCAGTACTTC.

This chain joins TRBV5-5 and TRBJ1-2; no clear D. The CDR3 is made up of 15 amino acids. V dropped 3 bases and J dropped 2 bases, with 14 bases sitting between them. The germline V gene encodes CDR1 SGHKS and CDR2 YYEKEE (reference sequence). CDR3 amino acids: CASSWIPDGNYGYTF. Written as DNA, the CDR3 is TGTGCCAGCAGCTGGATACCCGACGGCAACTATGGCTACACCTTC.

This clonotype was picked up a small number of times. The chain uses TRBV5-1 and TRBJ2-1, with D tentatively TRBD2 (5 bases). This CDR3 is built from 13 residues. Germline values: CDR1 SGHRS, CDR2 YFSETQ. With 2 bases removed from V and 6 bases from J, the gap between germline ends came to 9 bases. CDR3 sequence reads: CASSFDRGNEQFF. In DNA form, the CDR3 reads TGCGCCAGCAGCTTTGACCGGGGCAATGAGCAGTTCTTC.

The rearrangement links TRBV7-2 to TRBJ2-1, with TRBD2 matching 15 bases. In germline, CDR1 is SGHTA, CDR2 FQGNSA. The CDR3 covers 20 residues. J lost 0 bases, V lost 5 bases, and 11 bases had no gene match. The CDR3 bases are TGTGCCAGCAGCCGCCCCGCCGGGACTAGCGGGGGGAGCTCCTACAATGAGCAGTTCTTC. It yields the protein CASSRPAGTSGGSSYNEQFF.

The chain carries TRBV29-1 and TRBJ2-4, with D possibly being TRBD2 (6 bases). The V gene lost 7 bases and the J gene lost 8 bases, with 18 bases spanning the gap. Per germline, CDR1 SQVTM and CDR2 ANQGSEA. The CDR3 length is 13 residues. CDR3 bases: TGCAGCGCCCATACGGGTTGGGGGGACATTCAGTACTTC. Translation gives CSAHTGWGDIQYF. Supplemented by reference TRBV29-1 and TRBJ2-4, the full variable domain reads SAVISQKPSRDICQRGTSLTIQCQVDSQVTMMFWYRQQPGQSLTLIATANQGSEATYESGFVIDKFPISRPNLTFSTLTVSNMSPEDSSIYLCSAHTGWGDIQYFGAGTRLSVL.

CDR3 sequence reads: CASSQELAVYQHREQYF. DNA for the CDR3: TGCGCCAGCAGCCAAGAGCTAGCAGTCTATCAGCACAGGGAGCAGTATTTT. The gene calls are TRBV5-1 and TRBJ2-3; D is possibly TRBD1 (6 bases). Germline V gene lookup returns CDR1 SGHRS and CDR2 YFSETQ. This CDR3 region has 17 residues. V was shortened by 4 bases and J by 11 bases, with 29 bases between the two germline ends.

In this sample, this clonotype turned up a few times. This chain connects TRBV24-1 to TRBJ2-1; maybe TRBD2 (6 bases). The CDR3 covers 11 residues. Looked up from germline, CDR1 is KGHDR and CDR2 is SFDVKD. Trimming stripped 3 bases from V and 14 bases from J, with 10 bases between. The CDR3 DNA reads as TGTGCCACCAGTGATCGGACGGGGGAGTTCTTC. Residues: CATSDRTGEFF.

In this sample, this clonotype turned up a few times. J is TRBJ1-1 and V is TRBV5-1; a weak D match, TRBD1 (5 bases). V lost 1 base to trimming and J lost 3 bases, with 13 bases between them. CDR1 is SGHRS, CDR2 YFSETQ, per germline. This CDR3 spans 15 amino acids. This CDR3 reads CASSLSGGKDTEAFF. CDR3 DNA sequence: TGCGCCAGCAGCTTGAGTGGGGGGAAGGACACTGAAGCTTTCTTT.

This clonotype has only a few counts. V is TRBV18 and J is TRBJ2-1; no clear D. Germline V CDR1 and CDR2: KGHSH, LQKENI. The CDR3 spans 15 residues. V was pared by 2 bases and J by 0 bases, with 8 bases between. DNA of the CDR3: TGTGCCAGCTCACCAACGACGGCCTCCTACAATGAGCAGTTCTTC. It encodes CASSPTTASYNEQFF.

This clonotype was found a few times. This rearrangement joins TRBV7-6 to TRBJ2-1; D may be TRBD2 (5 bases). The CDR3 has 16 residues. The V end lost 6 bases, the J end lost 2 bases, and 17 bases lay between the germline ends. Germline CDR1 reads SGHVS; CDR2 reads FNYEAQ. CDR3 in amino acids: CASRRGVQGPYNEQFF. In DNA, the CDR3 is TGTGCCAGCAGACGGGGAGTTCAAGGCCCCTACAATGAGCAGTTCTTC.

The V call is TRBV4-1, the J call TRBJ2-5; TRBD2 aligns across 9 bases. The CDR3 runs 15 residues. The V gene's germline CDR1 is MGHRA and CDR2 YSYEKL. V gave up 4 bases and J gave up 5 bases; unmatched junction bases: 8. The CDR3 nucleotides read TGCGCCAGCAGCCTAACGACTAGCGGAGGGGAGACCCAGTACTTC. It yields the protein CASSLTTSGGETQYF.

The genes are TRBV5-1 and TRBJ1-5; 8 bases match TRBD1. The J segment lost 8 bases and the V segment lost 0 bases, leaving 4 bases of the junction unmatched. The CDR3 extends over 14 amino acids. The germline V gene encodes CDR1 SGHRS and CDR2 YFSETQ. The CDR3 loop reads CASSLAHRGEPQHF. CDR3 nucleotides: TGCGCCAGCAGCTTGGCTCACAGGGGGGAGCCCCAGCATTTT.

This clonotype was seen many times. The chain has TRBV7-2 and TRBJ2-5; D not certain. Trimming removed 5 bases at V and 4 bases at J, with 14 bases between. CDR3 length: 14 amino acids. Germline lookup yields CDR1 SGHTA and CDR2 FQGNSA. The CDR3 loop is CASSQPPRLETQYF. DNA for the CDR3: TGTGCCAGCAGCCAACCCCCCCGCCTAGAGACCCAGTACTTC.

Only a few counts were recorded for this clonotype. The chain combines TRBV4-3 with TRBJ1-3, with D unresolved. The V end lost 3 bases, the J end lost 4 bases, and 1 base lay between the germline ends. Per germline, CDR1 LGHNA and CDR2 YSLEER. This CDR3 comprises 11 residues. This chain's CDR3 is CASSQGNTIYF. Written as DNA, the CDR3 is TGCGCCAGCAGCCAGGGAAACACCATATATTTT.

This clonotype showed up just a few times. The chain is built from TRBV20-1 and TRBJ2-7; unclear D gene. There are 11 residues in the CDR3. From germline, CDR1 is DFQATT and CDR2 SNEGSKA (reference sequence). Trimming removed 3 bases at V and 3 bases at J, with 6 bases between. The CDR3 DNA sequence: TGCAGTGCTAGGGGTCGCTACGAGCAGTACTTC. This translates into CSARGRYEQYF.